A single sample gave rise to the 27 T cell receptor beta chains below, sequenced in a study of shared clonotypes between healthy human individuals. Produced via immunoSEQ multiplex PCR; TCRdb's table is partial and in-frame only. The table has about half a million clones, over 70% seen once. The sequenced material came from PBMCs. The origin of the receptors is a woman between 40 and 55 years old in good health. Some clones in this sample may be carry-over from other donors' samples.

The chain employs TRBV18 and TRBJ1-1, with a weak D call TRBD1 (5 bases). Trimming took off 1 base at V and 7 bases at J, with 13 bases between the two ends. This CDR3 contains 14 residues. Per germline, CDR1 KGHSH and CDR2 LQKENI. The CDR3 here is CASSPQKTADEAFF. DNA of the CDR3: TGTGCCAGCTCACCACAGAAGACAGCTGATGAAGCTTTCTTT.

The sample holds one count of this clone. The sample holds other DNA sequences that translate to the same CDR3. The V gene is TRBV5-1, the J gene TRBJ2-7, with a weak D call TRBD2 (5 bases). The CDR3 runs 14 residues. The germline V gene has CDR1 SGHRS and CDR2 YFSETQ. V was cut by 0 bases and J by 0 bases, with 7 bases left in between. The CDR3 loop reads CASSLGRGSYEQYF. In DNA form, the CDR3 reads TGCGCCAGCAGCTTGGGCCGGGGCTCCTACGAGCAGTACTTC. The entire variable domain, with the rest obtained from reference TRBV5-1 and TRBJ2-7, is as follows: KAGVTQTPRYLIKTRGQQVTLSCSPISGHRSVSWYQQTPGQGLQFLFEYFSETQRNKGNFPGRFSGRQFSNSRSEMNVSTLELGDSALYLCASSLGRGSYEQYFGPGTRLTVT.

For this clone: This is likely an artifact of a read error, given a far larger clone one base away. Within the sample, other DNA sequences also encode this same CDR3. The rearrangement uses TRBV7-2 and TRBJ1-5; 9 positions agree with TRBD1. Germline V gene data show CDR1 as SGHTA and CDR2 as FQGNSA. The CDR3 sequence is 15 residues long. J was trimmed by 7 bases and V by 5 bases; bases with no gene match: 9. CDR3 in DNA: TGTGCCAGCAGCCCGCCTACAGGGGGCGGACAGCCCCAGCATTTT. Residues: CASSPPTGGGQPQHF.

The rearrangement uses TRBV7-9 and TRBJ2-7; 8 bases agree with TRBD1. CDR3 size: 15 residues. Looked up from germline, CDR1 is SEHNR and CDR2 is FQNEAQ (reference sequence). V gave up 4 bases and J gave up 4 bases; unmatched junction bases: 9. CDR3 DNA sequence: TGTGCCAGCAGCTCCTGGACAGGGAGGTTGTACGAGCAGTACTTC. Its translation: CASSSWTGRLYEQYF.

The V call is TRBV19, the J call TRBJ1-1; D gene ambiguous. The CDR3 is made up of 13 amino acids. CDR1 is LNHDA and CDR2 is SQIVND in the germline V gene (reference sequence). Trimming shortened V by 5 bases and J by 5 bases, and 12 bases separated the two germline ends. For the CDR3, the DNA is TGTGCCAGTAGTGGAGGGCTGGGGACTGAAGCTTTCTTT. Encoded protein: CASSGGLGTEAFF.

The J gene is TRBJ2-7, the V gene TRBV11-2; 7 bases line up with TRBD2. The CDR3 is 12 amino acids. Trimming removed 6 bases from V and 3 bases from J; junction bases left unmatched: 2. Looked up from germline, CDR1 is SGHAT and CDR2 is FQNNGV. CDR3: CASSRDYYEQYF. The CDR3 bases are TGTGCCAGCAGTAGGGACTACTACGAGCAGTACTTC.

With respect to this clone: The junction departs from the called germline gene at one end, perhaps through a read error. The gene calls are TRBV27 and TRBJ2-4; D perhaps matches TRBD2 (6 bases). CDR3 length: 16 amino acids. In germline, CDR1 is MNHEY, CDR2 SMNVEV (reference sequence). CDR3 DNA: TGTGCCAGCAGTGTATCCGGGACCCTGGGAGGAAACATTCAGTACTTC. The encoded protein is CASSVSGTLGGNIQYF.

V usage is TRBV29-1 and J usage is TRBJ2-1; tentative D call: TRBD2 (5 bases). Looked up from germline, CDR1 is SQVTM and CDR2 is ANQGSEA. The V gene lost 6 bases and the J gene lost 4 bases, with 19 bases spanning the gap. The CDR3 has 15 residues. The CDR3 coding sequence is TGCAGCGTCGCAGATACTAGTGGGTATTACAATGAGCAGTTCTTC. Translated: CSVADTSGYYNEQFF.

Remarks on this clone: This is likely an artifact of a read error, given a far larger clone one base away. The same CDR3 can be traced to other DNA sequences in this sample. The chain uses TRBV9 and TRBJ2-3; possible D gene TRBD2, 6 bases. Germline lookup yields CDR1 SGDLS and CDR2 YYNGEE. The CDR3 loop spans 15 amino acids. Here the CDR3 DNA reads TGTGCTAGCAGCGTAAGCGGGCTTAGCACAGATACGCAGTATTTT. Protein: CASSVSGLSTDTQYF.

The sample holds one count of this clone. This rearrangement joins TRBV5-8 to TRBJ1-2, with 8 bases that match TRBD1. Looked up from germline, CDR1 is SGHTS and CDR2 is YDEGEE. The CDR3 has 14 amino acids. Losses at the gene ends were 0 bases for V and 7 bases for J; bases not matched to a gene: 5. CDR3 in amino acids: CASSLVTGASGYTF. The CDR3 region has the DNA TGTGCCAGCAGCTTGGTGACAGGGGCGTCTGGCTACACCTTC.

The chain carries TRBV27 and TRBJ2-1; 12 bases align to TRBD2. The CDR3 has 13 residues. With V trimmed by 5 bases and J by 13 bases, 6 bases remained unmatched. The germline V gene encodes CDR1 MNHEY and CDR2 SMNVEV (reference sequence). Here the CDR3 reads CASSTGLAGFQFF. In nucleotides, the CDR3 is TGTGCCAGCAGTACCGGACTAGCGGGATTTCAGTTCTTC.

With respect to this clone: A far larger clone differs by one base, so this is likely a read error. The J gene is TRBJ2-7, the V gene TRBV15; 8 bases align to TRBD2. The CDR3 runs 19 residues. J gave up 2 bases and V 1 base, and 16 bases lay outside the gene matches. The germline gives CDR1 LNHNV, CDR2 YYDKDF (reference sequence). CDR3 DNA sequence: TGTGCCACCAGCAGAGGTGGCGGGAGGCTAGCGGACCTAACCTACGAGCAGTACTTC. It yields the protein CATSRGGGRLADLTYEQYF.

About this clone itself: A far larger clone is one base from this, pointing to a likely read error. The chain links TRBV5-1 to TRBJ2-2, with no clear D. The germline V gene has CDR1 SGHRS and CDR2 YFSETQ. The CDR3 covers 15 residues. The CDR3 DNA follows: TGCGACAGCAGCTTCATGGGTCAGAACACCGGGGAGCTGTTTTTT. This encodes CDSSFMGQNTGELFF.

The CDR3 DNA is TGCGCCAGCAGCCTCGGACAGGGGAGGGAAGGTGAAGCTTTCTTT. Its translation: CASSLGQGREGEAFF. The V and J genes are TRBV5-1 and TRBJ1-1; 9 bases are shared with TRBD1. Germline CDR1 SGHRS, CDR2 YFSETQ. Unmatched junction bases numbered 11, after V lost 4 bases and J lost 7 bases. The CDR3 is 15 residues long.

A few counts support this clone. The chain has TRBV5-1 and TRBJ1-4; 7 nucleotides match TRBD1. The J segment lost 0 bases and the V segment lost 0 bases, leaving 8 bases of the junction unmatched. In germline, CDR1 is SGHRS, CDR2 YFSETQ. This CDR3 comprises 18 residues. CDR3 bases: TGCGCCAGCAGCTTGGCTCTCCGGGACAGCGCAACTAATGAAAAACTGTTTTTT. Translating gives CASSLALRDSATNEKLFF.

Of note for this clone: Given a far larger clone just one base away, this is likely a sequencing read error. This rearrangement joins TRBV2 to TRBJ2-1; D is unresolved. This CDR3 is 14 amino acids long. Germline loops: CDR1 SNHLY, CDR2 FYNNEI. The CDR3 region has the DNA TGTGCCAGCCTCTCCCCTACGTCCTACGATGAGCAGTTCTTC. The encoded protein is CASLSPTSYDEQFF.

In the case of this clone: A far larger clone is off by one base, so a read error is likely. The chain employs TRBV30 and TRBJ2-6; D possibly uses TRBD1 or TRBD2 (5 bases each). Germline assignment: CDR1 GTSNPN and CDR2 SVGIG (reference sequence). The length of the CDR3 is 16 residues. The chain's CDR3 is CAWSVTGFSGANGLTF. Written as DNA, the CDR3 is TGTGCCTGGAGTGTTACGGGGTTCTCTGGGGCCAACGGCCTGACTTTC.

In this sample, this clone turned up a few times. V usage is TRBV19 and J usage is TRBJ2-1; D uncertain. V was trimmed by 7 bases and J by 3 bases, leaving 13 bases between them. The germline V gene has CDR1 LNHDA and CDR2 SQIVND (reference sequence). CDR3 size: 14 residues. Here the CDR3 reads CASNLAIDYNEQFF. For the CDR3, the DNA is TGTGCCAGTAATTTGGCGATCGACTACAATGAGCAGTTCTTC.

The chain employs TRBV27 and TRBJ1-1; weak D call: TRBD1 (6 bases). CDR1 MNHEY and CDR2 SMNVEV come from the germline V gene (reference sequence). V dropped 5 bases and J dropped 10 bases, with 11 bases sitting between them. The CDR3 is made up of 11 amino acids. CDR3 coding DNA: TGTGCCAGCAGTGAGCGACAGGTAGCTTTCTTT. Residues: CASSERQVAFF.

The V call is TRBV14, the J call TRBJ1-1; D not resolved. This CDR3 spans 15 amino acids. Germline V gene data show CDR1 as SGHDN and CDR2 as FVKESK. Trimming removed 4 bases at V and 10 bases at J, with 22 bases between. The CDR3 sequence: CASSRFSHKVEGAFF. CDR3 DNA sequence: TGTGCCAGCAGCCGGTTCTCCCACAAGGTAGAGGGAGCTTTCTTT.

In regard to this clone: A far larger clone is one nucleotide away, so this likely arose from a read error. The V and J genes are TRBV6-5 and TRBJ1-2; no firm D call. Per germline, CDR1 MNHEY and CDR2 SVGAGI. This CDR3 contains 14 residues. DNA of the CDR3: TGTGCCAGCGGTTACTCCCAGTTGAACTATGGCTACACCTTC. Its protein is CASGYSQLNYGYTF.

The chain combines TRBV28 with TRBJ2-6; D may correspond to TRBD1 or TRBD2 (6 bases each). CDR1 MDHEN and CDR2 SYDVKM come from the germline V gene. The V gene lost 5 bases and the J gene lost 2 bases, with 13 bases spanning the gap. This CDR3 has 16 amino acids. The CDR3, as DNA: TGTGCCAGCAGTGCGGGACACGTTCCTGGGGCCAACGTCCTGACTTTC. This gives the protein CASSAGHVPGANVLTF.

The chain has TRBV27 and TRBJ1-1; possible D gene TRBD1, 5 bases. Germline V gene lookup returns CDR1 MNHEY and CDR2 SMNVEV (reference sequence). Between the trimmed V and J ends, which lost 3 bases and 4 bases, there was a span of 9 bases. This CDR3 contains 13 residues. The CDR3 DNA sequence: TGTGCCAGCAGTTTCGGAGGGACCACTGAAGCTTTCTTT. This codes for CASSFGGTTEAFF.

The chain is built from TRBV30 and TRBJ1-3; the D gene is possibly TRBD1 (6 bases). Trimming took 2 bases from V and 0 from J, leaving 11 bases between them. CDR1 is GTSNPN and CDR2 is SVGIG in the germline V gene (reference sequence). CDR3 length: 15 residues. The CDR3 DNA follows: TGTGCCTGGAGTACTAGGGACACCTCTGGAAACACCATATATTTT. Translating gives CAWSTRDTSGNTIYF.

The chain carries TRBV7-9 and TRBJ1-3; D ambiguous. Germline loops: CDR1 SEHNR, CDR2 FQNEAQ (reference sequence). The CDR3 sequence is 18 residues long. V lost 1 base and J 0 bases, leaving 16 bases between the germline ends. CDR3 nucleotide sequence: TGTGCCAGCAGCTTAGTTCGGGATCGAGGTGGCTCTGGAAACACCATATATTTT. Its protein product is CASSLVRDRGGSGNTIYF.

Concerning this clone itself: At one end, the junction sequence differs from germline, possibly due to a read error. The rearrangement uses TRBV7-7 and TRBJ2-7; the match to TRBD2 covers 11 bases. CDR1 is SSHAT, CDR2 FNYEAQ, per germline (reference sequence). The length of the CDR3 is 22 residues. The CDR3 DNA reads as TGTGCTAGCAGGACCTTTTGCGACAGACCCGAGACTAGCGGGATGAGTTTCTACGAGCAGTACTTC. Translating it yields CASRTFCDRPETSGMSFYEQYF. Full variable domain (outside the CDR3, taken from reference TRBV7-7 and TRBJ2-7): GAGVSQSPRYKVTKRGQDVTLRCDPISSHATLYWYQQALGQGPEFLTYFNYEAQPDKSGLPSDRFSAERPEGSISTLTIQRTEQRDSAMYRCASRTFCDRPETSGMSFYEQYFGPGTRLTVT.

The gene calls are TRBV4-2 and TRBJ2-1; D uncertain. The germline V gene has CDR1 LGHNA and CDR2 YNFKEQ. CDR3 length equals 13 residues. V was clipped by 2 bases and J by 8 bases, with 10 bases between them. In DNA, the CDR3 is TGTGCCAGCAGCCAAAGTGCTCGTGATGAGCAGTTCTTC. This sequence encodes CASSQSARDEQFF.